The rows below give T cell receptor beta chains drawn from one sample of a study of shared clonotypes between healthy human individuals. Sequencing was performed with immunoSEQ multiplex PCR; in TCRdb, only in-frame clones are kept and a portion is missing. This table holds some 2.4 million clones, more than 85% found once. The sample consisted of naive CD4+ T cells from PBMCs. These receptors were taken from a man between 18 and 35 years old in good health. Some clones in this sample may be carry-over from other donors' samples. Both conserved end residues are part of each CDR3. The D gene is left open where the match is weak. The size field is filled for only some rows; it gives once, few, many or a size class.

d_call	j_call	v_call	clone_size	cdr3_nt	cdr3_aa
TRBD2	TRBJ2-1	TRBV5-1	NA	TGCGCCAGCAGCTGGGGACTAGCGGGAGGCACCTACAATGAGCAGTTCTTC	CASSWGLAGGTYNEQFF
TRBD1	TRBJ2-3	TRBV30	NA	TGTGCCTGGAGTGTACAGGGGGCTAAGGAATATTTT	CAWSVQGAKEYF
TRBD1	TRBJ2-5	TRBV5-1	NA	TGCGCCAGCAGCCTCGCCCGGACAGGGGTTTTTGAGACCCAGTACTTC	CASSLARTGVFETQYF
TRBD2	TRBJ2-7	TRBV28	NA	TGTGCCAGCAGGCCCCTAACACTAGCGGGAGGGCCAAGGACCTACGAGCAGTACTTC	CASRPLTLAGGPRTYEQYF
NA	TRBJ1-2	TRBV6-5	NA	TGTGCCAGCAGTTACTCACTAAGGGGTGGCTACACCTTC	CASSYSLRGGYTF
NA	TRBJ2-1	TRBV29-1	NA	TGCAGCGTCCTTAGGGACACCGGCTACAATGAGCAGTTCTTC	CSVLRDTGYNEQFF
TRBD2	TRBJ2-1	TRBV5-1	NA	TGCGCCAGCAGCCGAGCGGGAGGGCCGATAAATGAGCAGTTCTTC	CASSRAGGPINEQFF
NA	TRBJ1-1	TRBV30	NA	TGTGCCTGGAGTCTCCGGCACACTGAAGCTTTCTTT	CAWSLRHTEAFF
NA	TRBJ1-1	TRBV29-1	few	TGCAGCGCGGGTGTATCGAACACTGAAGCTTTCTTT	CSAGVSNTEAFF
NA	TRBJ2-7	TRBV7-2	NA	TGTGCCAGCAGCTTAGTTCCAGGGACCTACGAGCAGTACTTC	CASSLVPGTYEQYF
NA	TRBJ2-1	TRBV5-1	NA	TGCGCCAGCAGCTTGTTGGCGGAGATGAACTATGAGCAGTTCTTC	CASSLLAEMNYEQFF
TRBD1	TRBJ2-3	TRBV9	NA	TGTGCCAGCAGCGTACGTGGGGGACAGGTCACAGATACGCAGTATTTT	CASSVRGGQVTDTQYF
TRBD2	TRBJ2-1	TRBV2	NA	TGTGCCAGCACTAGCGGGGTCTACAATGAGCAGTTCTTC	CASTSGVYNEQFF
TRBD2	TRBJ2-2	TRBV4-3	NA	TGCGCCAGCAGCCAAGGACTAGCGGGCGGGGAGCTGTTTTTT	CASSQGLAGGELFF
TRBD2	TRBJ2-1	TRBV14	NA	TGTGCCAGCAGCCAAGATCGTTCTAGCGGTATGAGGTTCTTC	CASSQDRSSGMRFF
TRBD2	TRBJ2-2	TRBV27	once	TGTGCCAGCAGTCGTGGCGGGAGGGCCTTTGGAACCGGGGAGCTGTTTTTT	CASSRGGRAFGTGELFF
NA	TRBJ1-5	TRBV6-6	NA	TGTGCCAGCAGTTCAGCCGGGATCAAGGGACGGCCCCAGCATTTT	CASSSAGIKGRPQHF
NA	TRBJ1-2	TRBV5-1	NA	TGCGCCAGCAGCCCCGGGGCAGGTCAACCGTCTAACTATGGCTACACCTTC	CASSPGAGQPSNYGYTF
NA	TRBJ1-5	TRBV27	few	TGTGCCAGCAGTTCAGATCAGCCCCAGCATTTT	CASSSDQPQHF
NA	TRBJ2-3	TRBV5-1	NA	TGCGCCAGCAGCTCCCGGGTCTTCGATACGCAGTATTTT	CASSSRVFDTQYF
NA	TRBJ2-1	TRBV28	NA	TGTGCCAGCAGTTTTTGGAGGGCCCTGGGAGAGCAGTTCTTC	CASSFWRALGEQFF
NA	TRBJ2-1	TRBV7-9	NA	TGTGCCAGCAGCTCCGGCCCGGGCAGGGCCTACAATGAGCAGTTCTTC	CASSSGPGRAYNEQFF
TRBD1	TRBJ1-2	TRBV4-1	NA	TGCGCCAGCAGCCAAAACCAGGGGGACTATGGCTACACCTTC	CASSQNQGDYGYTF
TRBD1	TRBJ1-4	TRBV5-1	NA	TGCGCCAGCAGCCCGGGACAGGGGGCAGCAGGGTGGCTTGCAACTAATGAAAAACTGTTTTTT	CASSPGQGAAGWLATNEKLFF
NA	TRBJ1-1	TRBV5-1	NA	TGCGCCAGCAGCTTGAGCAGGGCCGACGCTGAAGCTTTCTTT	CASSLSRADAEAFF
NA	TRBJ2-2	TRBV11-3	NA	TGTGCCAGCAGCTGGGCAGGCGGAACCGGGGAGCTGTTTTTT	CASSWAGGTGELFF
NA	TRBJ2-3	TRBV28	NA	TGTGCCAGCAAAGGGGCGGGACCCACAGATACGCAGTATTTT	CASKGAGPTDTQYF
TRBD2	TRBJ2-3	TRBV5-1	NA	TGCGCCAGCAGCTTGGGGACTGTAGCGGGAGGAAGCACAGATACGCAGTATTTT	CASSLGTVAGGSTDTQYF
TRBD1	TRBJ1-1	TRBV18	NA	TGTGCCAGCTCGCCTTCCGGGACAGGGGTAGACACTGAAGCTTTCTTT	CASSPSGTGVDTEAFF
NA	TRBJ1-3	TRBV7-2	NA	TGTGCCAGCAGCTCCCCGGCCGGGGGGCGGTCTGGAAACACCATATATTTT	CASSSPAGGRSGNTIYF
TRBD1	TRBJ1-2	TRBV5-1	NA	TGCGCCAGCAGCTTGTCCTCCGGGACAGGGGACTATGGCTACACCTTC	CASSLSSGTGDYGYTF
TRBD1	TRBJ1-4	TRBV5-1	NA	TGCGCCAGCAGCGTGGGACAGCCAAATGAAAAACTGTTTTTT	CASSVGQPNEKLFF
NA	TRBJ1-1	TRBV5-4	NA	TGTGCCAGCAGGAGGTCCCCGTCGAACACTGAAGCTTTCTTT	CASRRSPSNTEAFF
NA	TRBJ2-3	TRBV6-1	NA	TGTGCCAGCAGTGAAGCAGGGGATGCGAGGTATTTT	CASSEAGDARYF
NA	TRBJ1-5	TRBV28	NA	TGTGCCAGCAGTTTGGGGGGAAGTAATCAGCCCCAGCATTTT	CASSLGGSNQPQHF
NA	TRBJ1-1	TRBV5-4	NA	TGTGCCAGCAGCTTGGATCAGCCGAACACTGAAGCTTTCTTT	CASSLDQPNTEAFF
TRBD1	TRBJ1-2	TRBV5-6	NA	TGTGCCAGCAGCCCGGACAGGGCGAGCGGCTACACCTTC	CASSPDRASGYTF
NA	TRBJ2-5	TRBV25-1	NA	TGTGCCAGCAGCCCGTATTCGGTAGCCCGAGAGACCCAGTACTTC	CASSPYSVARETQYF
TRBD1	TRBJ1-5	TRBV6-1	once	TGTGCCAGCAGTACGGGACAGAATCAGCCCCAGCATTTT	CASSTGQNQPQHF
NA	TRBJ1-5	TRBV5-1	NA	TGCGCCAGCAGCTTGAGTGGCGAGAATCAGCCCCAGCATTTT	CASSLSGENQPQHF
TRBD2	TRBJ2-1	TRBV5-1	NA	TGCGCCAGCAGCCAAATAGCGGGATTCAACAATGAGCAGTTCTTC	CASSQIAGFNNEQFF
NA	TRBJ1-1	TRBV5-1	NA	TGCGCCAGCAGCTTGGATCGGCGGCCGAACACTGAAGCTTTCTTT	CASSLDRRPNTEAFF
NA	TRBJ2-2	TRBV5-1	NA	TGCGCCAGCAGCTTGGCCCAGGGTACCGGGGAGCTGTTTTTT	CASSLAQGTGELFF
NA	TRBJ1-4	TRBV5-1	NA	TGCGCCAGCAGCCCCCGAACCCGCACTGGGACTGAAAAACTGTTTTTT	CASSPRTRTGTEKLFF
NA	TRBJ1-1	TRBV27	NA	TGTGCCAGCAGTTTTCGACAGGCGACTGAAGCTTTCTTT	CASSFRQATEAFF
NA	TRBJ1-3	TRBV7-9	NA	TGTGCCAGCAGCTTAGGGACTGGAAACGCCATATATTTT	CASSLGTGNAIYF
NA	TRBJ1-1	TRBV7-9	NA	TGTGCCAGCAGCTTAACGGCCCCCTCGGACACTGAAGCTTTCTTT	CASSLTAPSDTEAFF
TRBD1	TRBJ1-2	TRBV6-5	NA	TGCGCCAGCAGTACGGATGGGCAGGGGGCCCTTGGCTACACCTTC	CASSTDGQGALGYTF
NA	TRBJ2-4	TRBV6-8	NA	TGTGCCAGCAGCCCCGGGCCCTCGCCCCCTAAGAACATTCAGTACTTC	CASSPGPSPPKNIQYF